The clone carrying this T cell receptor (beta chain) occurred many times. Time point indicated: patch test 1, 2 weeks after DPC sensitization. As to treatment: therapeutic diphenylcyclopropenone sensitization with weekly scalp DPC. Germline assignment: CDR1 DFQATT and CDR2 SNEGSKA (reference sequence). This CDR3 contains 15 residues. The V segment lost 6 bases and the J segment 5 bases; nucleotides outside the gene matches: 14. This record belongs to a study of human T cells and chemical hapten exposure. MiXCR, run by TCRdb on the RACE reads, gives a single entry per CDR3 protein. The top ten clones hold 8.4% of a sample with fewer than 400,000 distinct CDR3 sequences, 5.5% to 8% of them seen once.

Sequencing used whole blood, obtained in connection with sensitization to the hapten diphenylcyclopropenone (DPC). This TCR derives from a young woman with alopecia areata. Some clones in this sample may be carry-over from other donors' samples. This chain joins TRBV20-1 and TRBJ2-7, with 9 nucleotides matching TRBD2. DNA of the CDR3: TGCAGTGCAATTCCTTTTAGCGGGGGAAACAACGAGCAGTACTTC. It codes for CSAIPFSGGNNEQYF.